This T cell receptor beta chain was sequenced for a study of control samples from healthy donors and cancer patients. Germline V CDR1 and CDR2: SGHVS, FQNEAQ. Trimming at V came to 1 base and at J to 4 bases, leaving 7 bases not matched to a gene. The CDR3 runs to 16 residues. Libraries were prepared by immunoSEQ multiplex PCR; TCRdb keeps only in-frame clonotypes and omits some of them. The sample consists of about 190,000 clones, about 89% of them appearing once. The chain employs TRBV7-8 and TRBJ1-2; TRBD1 aligns across 9 bases. Sample: blood. The clonotype comes from a man in his thirties or forties in good health. The CDR3 DNA reads TGTGCCAGCAGCTTAGGGCGGGACAGGGAAGGCTATGGCTACACCTTC. Amino acid sequence: CASSLGRDREGYGYTF.